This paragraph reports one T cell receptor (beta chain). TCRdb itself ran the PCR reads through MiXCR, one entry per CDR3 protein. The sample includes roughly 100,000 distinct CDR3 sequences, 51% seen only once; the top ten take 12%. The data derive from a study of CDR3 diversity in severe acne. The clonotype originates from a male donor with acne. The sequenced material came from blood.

The DNA of the CDR3 is TGTGCCAGCAGTGCGTCCGGGACTCGCTTAGGGGGGGCTGGGAATGAAAAACTGTTTTTT. Translation gives CASSASGTRLGGAGNEKLFF. The gene calls are TRBV6-1 and TRBJ1-4, with D possibly being TRBD1 (6 bases). The CDR3 consists of 20 residues. Trimming removed 4 bases at V and 5 bases at J, with 29 bases between. Germline V gives CDR1 MNHNS, CDR2 SASEGT.